The sample holds a few counts of the clone carrying this T cell receptor beta chain. What it binds is unknown. The data stem from a study of T-cell memory formation after mild COVID-19. Broader study findings: Later expanders leaned CD4+, whereas day 15 to 85 contracting clones were balanced CD4/CD8.

The V segment lost 5 bases and the J segment 0 bases; nucleotides outside the gene matches: 7. The CDR3 has 15 amino acids. Germline CDR1 and CDR2: SEHNR and FQNEAQ (reference sequence). TCRdb ran MiXCR on the 5' RACE reads and lists one entry per CDR3 protein. The data show approximately 410,000 distinct CDR3 sequences, about 25% seen once. This clonotype was sampled from an adult woman who had mild COVID-19 (a few samples of this study predate the infection). Cell type and time point are not known. J is TRBJ2-7 and V is TRBV7-9, with TRBD1 matching 7 bases. Sequenced sample: PBMCs or a T cell subset sorted from them (not recorded which). This chain's CDR3 is CASSPRGLSSYEQYF. CDR3 DNA: TGTGCCAGCAGCCCTAGGGGGCTTAGCTCCTACGAGCAGTACTTC.